These 25 T cell receptor beta chains were all obtained from the same sample, sequenced in a study of T cells expressing NK-cell markers. TCRdb re-called the 5' RACE reads, yielding one record per CDR3 amino acid sequence without DNA. The sample's table shows 350,000 to 500,000 distinct CDR3 sequences. Sequenced sample: blood T cells: a sorted CD56 or NKG2C T cell subset, CD4+ or CD8+ T cells, or bulk PBMC T cells (not recorded which). All receptors come from a woman aged 18-70 years in good health.

The rearrangement uses TRBV20-1 and TRBJ2-5; TCRdb picks TRBD2, but there is no DNA to check that call. This CDR3 is 13 amino acids long. Per germline, CDR1 DFQATT and CDR2 SNEGSKA (reference sequence). CDR3 protein: CSARGGGGETQYF.

V usage is TRBV12-3 or TRBV12-4 and J usage is TRBJ1-4; TCRdb returns TRBD1, unconfirmable since there is no DNA. The CDR3 runs 15 residues. CDR3 protein: CASSRGGRTNEKLFF.

The V gene is TRBV29-1, the J gene TRBJ1-5. This CDR3 comprises 13 residues. The germline V gene encodes CDR1 SQVTM and CDR2 ANQGSEA. CDR3 protein: CSVEETSNQPQHF.

The rearrangement uses TRBV24-1 and TRBJ2-2. This CDR3 comprises 13 residues. Germline CDR1 is KGHDR and CDR2 is SFDVKD. This CDR3 is CATSYTSDGELFF.

The V and J genes are TRBV19 and TRBJ1-5; TCRdb selects TRBD1, and the lack of DNA leaves this call unchecked. The CDR3 totals 12 residues. The germline V gene encodes CDR1 LNHDA and CDR2 SQIVND (reference sequence). The CDR3 loop reads CASHGGHQPQHF.

V is TRBV12-3 or TRBV12-4 and J is TRBJ2-7; TCRdb returns TRBD1, unconfirmable since there is no DNA. This CDR3 comprises 13 residues. The CDR3 is CASSPRGPYEQYF.

The chain couples TRBV12-3 or TRBV12-4 to TRBJ1-1. The CDR3 is 12 amino acids. Here the CDR3 reads CASTLSGGGAFF.

This CDR3 is CASSQTGAGNTIYF. The genes are TRBV4-2 and TRBJ1-3; with no DNA, the TCRdb D assignment of TRBD1 cannot be verified. The CDR3 is 14 amino acids. Germline V gives CDR1 LGHNA, CDR2 YNFKEQ.

The chain is built from TRBV27 and TRBJ2-1; the TRBD2 assignment by TCRdb is unverifiable without DNA. The CDR3 spans 14 residues. Germline CDR1 is MNHEY and CDR2 is SMNVEV (reference sequence). The CDR3: CASSGLAGYNEQFF.

This chain connects TRBV12-3 or TRBV12-4 to TRBJ2-7; TCRdb reports TRBD1, a call that lacks DNA to check it against. The CDR3 has 16 residues. CDR3 residues: CASSLDSGTARSLQYF.

The rearrangement links TRBV4-3 to TRBJ2-7. The germline gives CDR1 LGHNA, CDR2 YSLEER. The CDR3 consists of 13 residues. This CDR3 reads CASSAGSGYEQYF.

The rearrangement links TRBV6-5 to TRBJ1-1; the D gene TCRdb calls, TRBD1, cannot be checked with no DNA. Per germline, CDR1 MNHEY and CDR2 SVGAGI. The CDR3 covers 15 residues. The CDR3 sequence: CASSYMGGQNTEAFF.

The rearrangement links TRBV12-3 or TRBV12-4 to TRBJ2-1. The CDR3 runs to 12 residues. CDR3 amino acids: CASSLVPSVGFF.

This rearrangement joins TRBV4-2 to TRBJ2-1; TCRdb names TRBD2, which stays unverified in the absence of DNA. Per germline, CDR1 LGHNA and CDR2 YNFKEQ. This CDR3 region has 15 residues. CDR3 sequence: CASSPRTSRNNEQFF.

V is TRBV3-1 and J is TRBJ2-1; TCRdb gives TRBD2 as the D gene, but with no DNA this cannot be confirmed. The CDR3 covers 14 residues. Germline V gene lookup returns CDR1 LGHDT and CDR2 YNNKEL (reference sequence). The chain's CDR3 is CASRKTRDYNEQFF.

The V call is TRBV12-3 or TRBV12-4, the J call TRBJ2-1; TCRdb's assignment of TRBD2 cannot be checked, as there is no DNA. The CDR3 is 17 amino acids. The CDR3 spells CASSLRTSGLGDNEQFF.

CDR3 region: CASRSRYEQYF. The chain has TRBV5-4 and TRBJ2-7; TCRdb picks TRBD1, but there is no DNA to check that call. CDR3 size: 11 residues. CDR1 and CDR2 (germline): SGHNT, YYREEE (reference sequence).

The gene calls are TRBV5-1 and TRBJ1-6; TCRdb calls TRBD1, which cannot be checked without DNA. The V gene's germline CDR1 is SGHRS and CDR2 YFSETQ. The CDR3 covers 16 residues. CDR3 sequence: CASRLTPGQDNSPLHF.

V and J are TRBV11-1 and TRBJ2-3; TCRdb indicates TRBD2, and absent DNA this call remains unverified. CDR3 length equals 18 residues. CDR1 is SGHAT and CDR2 is FQDESV in the germline V gene (reference sequence). CDR3 region: CASSLTSGGGGATDTQYF.

J is TRBJ1-4 and V is TRBV7-2; without DNA, the TCRdb call of TRBD1 cannot be checked. Germline V gives CDR1 SGHTA, CDR2 FQGNSA. CDR3 length: 15 residues. The CDR3 spells CASSNQQGLLEKLFF.

The chain uses TRBV7-6 and TRBJ2-1; TCRdb gives TRBD2 as the D gene, but with no DNA this cannot be confirmed. From germline, CDR1 is SGHVS and CDR2 FNYEAQ. This CDR3 region has 15 residues. CDR3 protein: CASSLKTSGYNEQFF.

V gene TRBV12-3 or TRBV12-4 combines with J gene TRBJ1-6; as DNA is missing, the TRBD1 call by TCRdb cannot be tested. The CDR3 runs 15 residues. The CDR3 loop is CASSLGVSYNSPLHF.

This chain uses TRBV5-1 with TRBJ2-1; checking the TCRdb D call of TRBD2 is not possible without DNA. The germline V gene has CDR1 SGHRS and CDR2 YFSETQ. There are 13 residues in the CDR3. CDR3 region: CASSQRDHNEQFF.

CDR3 residues: CASRREGRSNYGYTF. V gene TRBV7-9 combines with J gene TRBJ1-2. CDR1 and CDR2 from the germline V gene are SEHNR and FQNEAQ (reference sequence). The CDR3 consists of 15 residues.

The V call is TRBV6-1, the J call TRBJ2-1; the D gene TCRdb calls, TRBD2, cannot be checked with no DNA. In germline, CDR1 is MNHNS, CDR2 SASEGT. The CDR3 contains 16 residues. This CDR3 is CASSELRASGYNEQFF.